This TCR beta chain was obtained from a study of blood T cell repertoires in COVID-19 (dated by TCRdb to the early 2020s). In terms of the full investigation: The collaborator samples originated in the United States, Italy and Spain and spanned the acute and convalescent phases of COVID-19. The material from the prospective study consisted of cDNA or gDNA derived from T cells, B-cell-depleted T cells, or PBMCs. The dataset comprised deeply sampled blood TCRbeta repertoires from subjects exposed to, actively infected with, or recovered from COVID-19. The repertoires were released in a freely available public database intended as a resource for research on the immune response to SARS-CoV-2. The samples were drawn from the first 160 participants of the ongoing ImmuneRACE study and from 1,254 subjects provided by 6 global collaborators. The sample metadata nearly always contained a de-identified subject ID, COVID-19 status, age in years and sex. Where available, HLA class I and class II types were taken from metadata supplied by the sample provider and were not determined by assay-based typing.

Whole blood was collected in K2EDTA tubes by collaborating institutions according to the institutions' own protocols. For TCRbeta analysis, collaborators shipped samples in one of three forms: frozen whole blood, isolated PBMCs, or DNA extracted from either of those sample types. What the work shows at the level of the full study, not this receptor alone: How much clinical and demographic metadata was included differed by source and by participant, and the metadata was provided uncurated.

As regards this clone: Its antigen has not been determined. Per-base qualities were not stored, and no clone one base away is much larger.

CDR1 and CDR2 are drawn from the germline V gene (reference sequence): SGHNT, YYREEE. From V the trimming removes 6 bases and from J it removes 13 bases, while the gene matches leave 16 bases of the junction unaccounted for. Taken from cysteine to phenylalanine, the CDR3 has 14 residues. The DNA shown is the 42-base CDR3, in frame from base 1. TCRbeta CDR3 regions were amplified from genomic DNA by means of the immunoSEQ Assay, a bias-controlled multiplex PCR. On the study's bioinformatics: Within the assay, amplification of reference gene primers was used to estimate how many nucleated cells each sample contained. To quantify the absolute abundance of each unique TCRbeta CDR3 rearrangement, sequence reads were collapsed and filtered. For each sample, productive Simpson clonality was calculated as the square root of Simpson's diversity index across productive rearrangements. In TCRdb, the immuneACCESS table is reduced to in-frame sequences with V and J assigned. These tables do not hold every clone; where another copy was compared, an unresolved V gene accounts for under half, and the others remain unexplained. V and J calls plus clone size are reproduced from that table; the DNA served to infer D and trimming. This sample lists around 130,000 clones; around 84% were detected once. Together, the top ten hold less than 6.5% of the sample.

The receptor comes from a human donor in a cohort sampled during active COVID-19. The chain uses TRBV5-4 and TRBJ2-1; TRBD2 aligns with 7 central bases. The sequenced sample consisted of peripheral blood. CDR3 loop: CASTEPGGERRQFF. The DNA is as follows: TGTGCCAGCACCGAGCCGGGAGGAGAGCGTAGACAGTTCTTC.